This is a list of T cell receptor beta chains from one sample in a study of CD8+ T cells in alopecia areata. Some clones are missing from TCRdb's copy, which holds only in-frame ones; the method was immunoSEQ multiplex PCR. The sample holds 150,000 to 190,000 clones, under 60% seen once. Sequenced here: CD8+ T cells sorted from blood, sampled at week 0. These receptors were collected from a human donor with alopecia areata. Each CDR3 is given without its conserved first and last residue. Each record gives: clone size, V gene, CDR3 protein. For some rows the clone size is stated as once, few or many, or as a class when expanded; others skip it.

abundance: NA; v_gene: TRBV7-6; CDR3aa: ASSSTSGNEQF
abundance: NA; v_gene: TRBV6-6; CDR3aa: ASSYSNEGGYGYT
abundance: few; v_gene: TRBV27; CDR3aa: ASSPLQGKLF
abundance: NA; v_gene: TRBV5-1; CDR3aa: ASSPGNYEQY
abundance: NA; v_gene: TRBV9; CDR3aa: ASSVEGQNTEAF
abundance: few; v_gene: TRBV29-1; CDR3aa: SALYELNEQY
abundance: NA; v_gene: TRBV27; CDR3aa: ASSFVGRTNSPLH
abundance: NA; v_gene: TRBV30; CDR3aa: AWRQGARGYT
abundance: NA; v_gene: TRBV7-8; CDR3aa: ASSLTYQETQY
abundance: NA; v_gene: TRBV29-1; CDR3aa: SVDFRGYNEQF
abundance: NA; v_gene: TRBV28; CDR3aa: ASSRGRAYNEQF
abundance: once; v_gene: TRBV5-4; CDR3aa: ASSLEAGANGYT
abundance: NA; v_gene: TRBV15; CDR3aa: ATSRQNNEQF
abundance: few; v_gene: TRBV10-3; CDR3aa: AISEWRDGANVLT
abundance: NA; v_gene: TRBV29-1; CDR3aa: SVGLTGPGAF
abundance: NA; v_gene: TRBV29-1; CDR3aa: SVYSDNEQF
abundance: NA; v_gene: TRBV7-8; CDR3aa: ASSSPAEGDLRETQY
abundance: NA; v_gene: TRBV30; CDR3aa: AWSGDRARETQY
abundance: NA; v_gene: TRBV19; CDR3aa: ASSIATGEGIGEQY
abundance: NA; v_gene: TRBV4-3; CDR3aa: ASSQTQGDYEQY
abundance: NA; v_gene: TRBV18; CDR3aa: ASSPLDREGTKNIQY
abundance: NA; v_gene: TRBV7-8; CDR3aa: ASSWRGGSQPQH
abundance: once; v_gene: TRBV14; CDR3aa: ASSRTGTGEQY
abundance: NA; v_gene: TRBV7-9; CDR3aa: ASSSREMNTEAF
abundance: NA; v_gene: TRBV25-1; CDR3aa: ASRHSYEQY
abundance: NA; v_gene: TRBV2; CDR3aa: ASRNLTGSPYEQY
abundance: NA; v_gene: TRBV30; CDR3aa: AWSEGVGAF
abundance: NA; v_gene: TRBV5-6; CDR3aa: ASSFRGQGVETQY
abundance: NA; v_gene: TRBV2; CDR3aa: ASTNWGPSSYEQY
abundance: NA; v_gene: TRBV6-1; CDR3aa: ASKDSYEQY
abundance: NA; v_gene: TRBV20-1; CDR3aa: SARSNEQF
abundance: NA; v_gene: TRBV7-9; CDR3aa: ASSLGTSRKDEQF
abundance: NA; v_gene: TRBV4-3; CDR3aa: ASSQDMSSPGELF
abundance: NA; v_gene: TRBV25-1; CDR3aa: ASSDGAFTGELF
abundance: NA; v_gene: TRBV4-1; CDR3aa: ASSQRQMNEKLF
abundance: NA; v_gene: TRBV30; CDR3aa: ASWGADSRSTNYGYT
abundance: few; v_gene: TRBV9; CDR3aa: ASSVSGYGYT
abundance: NA; v_gene: TRBV5-1; CDR3aa: ASSLGSSYNEQF
abundance: NA; v_gene: TRBV25-1; CDR3aa: ASSDGPAYEQY
abundance: NA; v_gene: TRBV20-1; CDR3aa: SAWESNEQF
abundance: NA; v_gene: TRBV27; CDR3aa: ASSLTGSPTEAF
abundance: few; v_gene: TRBV29-1; CDR3aa: SARGEDSYEQY
abundance: NA; v_gene: TRBV30; CDR3aa: AWNPTWDYGYT
abundance: few; v_gene: TRBV6-5; CDR3aa: ASSPGQGAREQY
abundance: NA; v_gene: TRBV7-9; CDR3aa: ASSLTGGEDTEAF
abundance: few; v_gene: TRBV9; CDR3aa: ASSASGGPAETQY